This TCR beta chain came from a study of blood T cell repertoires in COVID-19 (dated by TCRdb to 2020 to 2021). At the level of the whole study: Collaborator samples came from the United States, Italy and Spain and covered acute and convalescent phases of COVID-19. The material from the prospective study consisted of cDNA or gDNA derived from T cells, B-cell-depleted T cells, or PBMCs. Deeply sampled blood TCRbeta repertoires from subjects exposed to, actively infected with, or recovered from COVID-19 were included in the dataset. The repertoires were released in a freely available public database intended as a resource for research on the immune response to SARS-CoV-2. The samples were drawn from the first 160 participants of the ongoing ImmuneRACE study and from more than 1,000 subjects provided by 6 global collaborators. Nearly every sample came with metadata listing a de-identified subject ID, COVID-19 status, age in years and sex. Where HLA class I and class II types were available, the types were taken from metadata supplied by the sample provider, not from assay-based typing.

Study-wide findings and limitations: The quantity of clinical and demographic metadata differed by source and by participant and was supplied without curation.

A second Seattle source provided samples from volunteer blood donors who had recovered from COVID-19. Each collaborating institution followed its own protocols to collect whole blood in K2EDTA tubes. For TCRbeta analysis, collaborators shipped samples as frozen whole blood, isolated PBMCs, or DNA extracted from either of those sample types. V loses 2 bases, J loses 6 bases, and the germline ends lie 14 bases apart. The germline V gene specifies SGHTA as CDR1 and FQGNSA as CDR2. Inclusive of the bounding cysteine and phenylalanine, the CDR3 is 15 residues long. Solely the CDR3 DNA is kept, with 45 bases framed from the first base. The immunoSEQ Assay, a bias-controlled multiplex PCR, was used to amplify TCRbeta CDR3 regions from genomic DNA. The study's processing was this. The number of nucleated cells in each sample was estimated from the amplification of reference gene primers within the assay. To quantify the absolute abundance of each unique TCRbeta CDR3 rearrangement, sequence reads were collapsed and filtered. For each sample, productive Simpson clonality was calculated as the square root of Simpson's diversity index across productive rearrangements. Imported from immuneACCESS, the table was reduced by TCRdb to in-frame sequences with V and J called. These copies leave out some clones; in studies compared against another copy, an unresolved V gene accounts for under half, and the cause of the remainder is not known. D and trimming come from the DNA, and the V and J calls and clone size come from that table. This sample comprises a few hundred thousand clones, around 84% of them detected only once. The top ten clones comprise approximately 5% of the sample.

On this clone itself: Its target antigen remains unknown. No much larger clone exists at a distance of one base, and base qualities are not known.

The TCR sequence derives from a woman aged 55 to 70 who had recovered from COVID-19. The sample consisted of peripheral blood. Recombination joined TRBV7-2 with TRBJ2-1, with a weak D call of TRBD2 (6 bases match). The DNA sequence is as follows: TGTGCCAGCAGCTTAAACGGGGGAAAGGGCAATGAGCAGTTCTTC. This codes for CASSLNGGKGNEQFF.